These 9 T cell receptor beta chains share one sample of origin, sequenced in a study of blood T cells in healthy people across ages. Primed by a sample-barcoded 5' primer and a J-beta primer mix, a second PCR proceeded for roughly 7 to 11 cycles. From the 5' RACE reads, TCRdb called clonotypes with MiXCR, one entry per CDR3 protein. Among about 810,000 distinct CDR3 sequences listed, around 36% were seen once. Sequencing was carried out using blood. All receptors derive from a man in his late teens or twenties in good health.

The CDR3 DNA is TGTGCCAGCAGTTACTCGGTAGGGGAAACTGAAGCTTTCTTT. Translation gives CASSYSVGETEAFF. The chain couples TRBV6-5 to TRBJ1-1; D is possibly TRBD1 (5 bases). The V and J ends lost 0 bases and 5 bases respectively, with 10 bases between them. This CDR3 is built from 14 residues. Germline CDR1 reads MNHEY; CDR2 reads SVGAGI.

The chain combines TRBV20-1 with TRBJ1-4; D is uncertain. This CDR3 comprises 14 residues. Germline V gene data show CDR1 as DFQATT and CDR2 as SNEGSKA (reference sequence). V lost 0 bases to trimming and J lost 7 bases, with 12 bases between them. The CDR3 region has the DNA TGCAGTGCTAGAGAGGTTGGACGGACTGAAAAACTGTTTTTT. It specifies CSAREVGRTEKLFF.

This clonotype showed up many times. The rearrangement uses TRBV10-3 and TRBJ2-1; 11 nucleotides align to TRBD2. Germline CDR1 reads ENHRY; CDR2 reads SYGVKD. The CDR3 loop spans 17 amino acids. V gave up 0 bases and J gave up 7 bases; unmatched junction bases: 8. CDR3 amino acids: CAISESGGTSGFNEQFF. In DNA, the CDR3 is TGTGCCATCAGTGAGTCGGGGGGGACTAGCGGATTTAATGAGCAGTTCTTC.

The chain combines TRBV14 with TRBJ2-6; no reliable D call. This CDR3 has 15 amino acids. The V and J ends lost 3 bases and 0 bases respectively, with 6 bases between them. Germline CDR1 SGHDN, CDR2 FVKESK. The CDR3 reads CASSQQHSGANVLTF. The DNA for the CDR3 is TGTGCCAGCAGCCAGCAGCACTCTGGGGCCAACGTCCTGACTTTC.

The rearrangement joins TRBV28 to TRBJ1-2, with D unresolved. The CDR3 runs to 13 residues. Per germline, CDR1 MDHEN and CDR2 SYDVKM. V lost 3 bases and J lost 4, with 9 bases in between. The CDR3 nucleotides are TGTGCCAGCAGTTTCACCCCCCCCTATGGCTACACCTTC. This codes for CASSFTPPYGYTF.

In regard to this clonotype: It may be a read error: a sequence one base away is much more abundant. V usage is TRBV6-2 or TRBV6-3 and J usage is TRBJ2-1; 9 nucleotides match TRBD2. Matching the DNA end better, TRBJ2-7 makes the J call doubtful. Germline CDR1 MNHEY, CDR2 SVGEGT. The CDR3 extends over 15 amino acids. As DNA, the CDR3 is TGTGCCAGCAACCAAGCGGGGGGTCCCTACAATGAGCAGTACTTC. Translated, it gives CASNQAGGPYNEQYF.

This clonotype occurred a few times. The rearrangement links TRBV20-1 to TRBJ1-5; D is uncertain. Germline V lookup: CDR1 DFQATT, CDR2 SNEGSKA (reference sequence). CDR3 length: 12 residues. Trimming stripped 0 bases from V and 9 bases from J, with 9 bases between. CDR3 loop: CSARDGVRPQHF. CDR3 DNA sequence: TGCAGTGCTAGAGACGGGGTTAGGCCCCAGCATTTT.

This clonotype appeared many times. This chain joins TRBV21-1 and TRBJ2-3; the D segment call TRBD1 is taken from the table without a DNA check. TRBV21-1 is flagged as a pseudogene. This CDR3 comprises 15 residues. CDR3 protein: CASSIRGGGTDTQYF. The CDR3 DNA sequence: TGTGCCAGCAGCATCCGTGGGGGCGGGACAGATACGCAGTATTTT.

This clonotype was picked up many times. The chain employs TRBV5-1 and TRBJ2-3; perhaps TRBD2 as D (7 bases). Germline V gives CDR1 SGHRS, CDR2 YFSETQ. This CDR3 contains 16 residues. V was trimmed by 0 bases and J by 2 bases, leaving 13 bases between them. The CDR3 DNA reads as TGCGCCAGCAGCTTGGGGGGGGGCTTCTCCACAGATACGCAGTATTTT. Its translation: CASSLGGGFSTDTQYF.